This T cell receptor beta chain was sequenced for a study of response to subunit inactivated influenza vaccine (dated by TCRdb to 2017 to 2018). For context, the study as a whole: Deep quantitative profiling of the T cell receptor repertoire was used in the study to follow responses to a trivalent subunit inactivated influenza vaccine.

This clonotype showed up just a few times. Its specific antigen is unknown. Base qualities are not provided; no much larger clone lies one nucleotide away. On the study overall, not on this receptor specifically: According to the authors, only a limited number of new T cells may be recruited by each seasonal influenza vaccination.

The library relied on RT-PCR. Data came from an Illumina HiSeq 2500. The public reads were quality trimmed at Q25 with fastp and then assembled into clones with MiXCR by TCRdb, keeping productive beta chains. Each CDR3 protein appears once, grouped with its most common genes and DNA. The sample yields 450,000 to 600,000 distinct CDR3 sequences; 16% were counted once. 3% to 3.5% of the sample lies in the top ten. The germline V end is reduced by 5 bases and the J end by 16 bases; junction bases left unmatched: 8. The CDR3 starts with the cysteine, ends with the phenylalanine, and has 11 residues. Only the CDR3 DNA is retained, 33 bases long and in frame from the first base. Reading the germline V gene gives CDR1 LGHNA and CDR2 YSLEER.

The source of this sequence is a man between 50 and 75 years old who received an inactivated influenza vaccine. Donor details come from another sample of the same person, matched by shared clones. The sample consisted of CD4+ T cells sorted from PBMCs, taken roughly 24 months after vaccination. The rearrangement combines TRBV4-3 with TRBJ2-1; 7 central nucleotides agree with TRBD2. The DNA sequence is TGCGCCAGCAGCGGACTGGGGGGGTTATTCTTC. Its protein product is CASSGLGGLFF.